Only a few counts were recorded for the clone carrying this TCR beta chain. The record originates from a study of cytotoxic CD8 clonotypes in ibrutinib-treated CLL. Sequenced by immunoSEQ multiplex PCR; TCRdb stores in-frame clones only, minus some. Counted here are about 300,000 clones, approximately 79% occurring once; the ten biggest clones make up about 5%. The source is a human donor with chronic lymphocytic leukemia. Sample: PBMCs, taken at disease progression, from a patient treated with ibrutinib.

The CDR3 sequence is CASSFTGEAEQFF. The CDR3 nucleotides read TGCGCCAGCAGCTTCACAGGGGAGGCTGAGCAGTTCTTC. This chain links TRBV5-1 with TRBJ2-1; D perhaps matches TRBD1 (7 bases). The CDR3 has 13 amino acids. The V gene lost 2 bases and the J gene lost 9 bases, with 12 bases spanning the gap. The germline gives CDR1 SGHRS, CDR2 YFSETQ.